Listed below are T cell receptor beta chains from one sample, sequenced in a study of T cells in Graves' hyperthyroidism and ophthalmopathy. MiXCR, run by TCRdb on the multiplex PCR reads, gives a single entry per CDR3 protein. The sample has more than 500,000 distinct CDR3 sequences, roughly 15% seen once. The sequenced sample consisted of blood. Receptors originate from a woman aged 40 to 49 with Graves' hyperthyroidism. CDR3s include the opening cysteine and the closing phenylalanine or tryptophan. A D gene is named only where the DNA matches it firmly. Expanded clones get a size class; other rows say once, few or many, or leave the size out.

J gene | V gene | clone size | D gene | CDR3 protein | CDR3 DNA
TRBJ2-7 | TRBV5-1 | many | TRBD1 | CASSFDRETYEQYF | TGCGCCAGCAGCTTTGACAGGGAAACCTACGAGCAGTACTTC
TRBJ1-4 | TRBV12-3/TRBV12-4 | - | TRBD1 | CASRSDRDYEKLFF | TGTGCCAGCAGATCGGACAGGGACTATGAAAAACTGTTTTTT
TRBJ2-7 | TRBV2 | many | TRBD1 | CASTGQGLWEQYF | TGTGCCAGCACGGGACAGGGGTTGTGGGAGCAGTACTTC
TRBJ1-1 | TRBV18 | many | - | CASSTGEVTTEAFF | TGTGCCAGCTCAACGGGCGAGGTGACCACTGAAGCTTTCTTT
TRBJ2-5 | TRBV2 | few | TRBD1 | CASRSGGTQETQYF | TGTGCCAGCAGATCAGGGGGTACACAAGAGACCCAGTACTTC
TRBJ2-3 | TRBV9 | many | TRBD1 | CASSTRTGAATDTQYF | TGTGCCAGCAGCACCCGGACAGGGGCTGCGACAGATACGCAGTATTTT
TRBJ1-6 | TRBV2 | - | TRBD1 | CASSAGTGQSPLHF | TGTGCCAGCAGCGCCGGGACAGGACAATCACCCCTCCACTTT
TRBJ2-5 | TRBV18 | many | - | CASSPPSQGLETQYF | TGTGCCAGCTCACCACCTTCTCAGGGCCTTGAGACCCAGTACTTC
TRBJ2-2 | TRBV2 | many | - | CASSVTGELFF | TGTGCCAGCAGTGTCACCGGGGAGCTGTTTTTT
TRBJ2-5 | TRBV4-1 | - | - | CASSQDGRDTGETQYF | TGCGCCAGCAGCCAAGATGGACGGGACACCGGAGAGACCCAGTACTTC
TRBJ2-5 | TRBV2 | many | TRBD1 | CASRDRTGQETQYF | TGTGCCAGCAGGGACCGGACAGGTCAAGAGACCCAGTACTTC
TRBJ1-1 | TRBV11-1 | many | TRBD1 | CASSLNPRDRRSNTEAFF | TGTGCCAGCAGCTTAAATCCCCGGGACAGACGTTCAAACACTGAAGCTTTCTTT
TRBJ2-7 | TRBV29-1 | - | TRBD2 | CSVEITSGYEQYF | TGCAGCGTTGAAATCACTAGCGGGTACGAGCAGTACTTC
TRBJ2-5 | TRBV27 | many | TRBD2 | CASTNSGRGNQETQYF | TGTGCCAGCACCAATAGCGGGAGAGGAAACCAAGAGACCCAGTACTTC
TRBJ2-5 | TRBV6-1 | many | - | CASNAGSETQYF | TGTGCCAGCAATGCGGGATCCGAGACCCAGTACTTC
TRBJ2-5 | TRBV18 | few | - | CANSTQEPQETQYF | TGTGCCAACTCAACACAGGAACCCCAAGAGACCCAGTACTTC
TRBJ1-2 | TRBV7-9 | few | - | CASSSRGGGNGYTF | TGTGCCAGCAGCTCCCGGGGAGGGGGAAATGGCTACACCTTC
TRBJ2-7 | TRBV27 | - | TRBD1 | CASSWTGYGYEQYF | TGTGCCAGCAGTTGGACAGGGTATGGCTACGAGCAGTACTTC
TRBJ2-5 | TRBV6-1 | many | TRBD2 | CASSDSGRAVWGYF | TGTGCCAGCAGTGATAGCGGGAGGGCCGTGTGGGGGTACTTC